A single sample gave rise to the 6 T cell receptor beta chains below, sequenced in a study of blood T cell repertoires in COVID-19. Method: immunoSEQ multiplex PCR; TCRdb's copy keeps in-frame clones and lacks some. This sample has 25,000 to 35,000 clones, with roughly 80% found just once. The specimen was peripheral blood. The receptors shown here come from an older woman with acute or convalescent COVID-19.

The chain couples TRBV29-1 to TRBJ2-2, with 10 nucleotides matching TRBD1. Germline lookup yields CDR1 SQVTM and CDR2 ANQGSEA. V was pared by 2 bases and J by 7 bases, with 10 bases of the junction left unmatched. This CDR3 region has 16 residues. CDR3 region: CSVERADRGQGGELFF. As DNA, the CDR3 is TGCAGCGTTGAAAGGGCTGACAGGGGGCAGGGCGGGGAGCTGTTTTTT.

The chain carries TRBV10-3 and TRBJ2-3, with 14 bases fitting TRBD2. V lost 6 bases, J lost 4 bases, and 3 bases stayed unmatched. There are 15 residues in the CDR3. Germline V lookup: CDR1 ENHRY, CDR2 SYGVKD. The CDR3 DNA reads TGTGCCATCAGACGGACTAGCGGGGGGCCAGATACGCAGTATTTT. Translating gives CAIRRTSGGPDTQYF.

The gene calls are TRBV30 and TRBJ2-7; TRBD2 matches 7 bases. In germline, CDR1 is GTSNPN, CDR2 SVGIG (reference sequence). The CDR3 runs 11 residues. With V trimmed by 2 bases and J by 6 bases, 1 base remained unmatched. CDR3 amino acids: CAWSPGGEQYF. CDR3 DNA sequence: TGTGCCTGGAGTCCGGGGGGCGAGCAGTACTTC.

CDR3 DNA: TGCGCCAGCAGCTTGGACTGGGGACTAGCCAAAAACATTCAGTACTTC. It yields the protein CASSLDWGLAKNIQYF. This chain connects TRBV5-1 to TRBJ2-4; a possible D gene is TRBD2 (6 bases). The V gene lost 0 bases and the J gene lost 0 bases, with 10 bases spanning the gap. CDR1 is SGHRS, CDR2 YFSETQ, per germline. This CDR3 is 16 amino acids long.

The chain employs TRBV7-2 and TRBJ2-7; 8 bases align to TRBD1. Losses at the gene ends were 5 bases for V and 2 bases for J; bases not matched to a gene: 8. This CDR3 contains 15 residues. CDR1 and CDR2 (germline): SGHTA, FQGNSA. CDR3 coding DNA: TGTGCCAGCAGCGCAAGGACAGGGCCGGCCTACGAGCAGTACTTC. It encodes CASSARTGPAYEQYF.

This clone occurred once. The CDR3 DNA reads TGTGCCAGCAGCCCGAGCGGGGGTGGCTACAATGAGCAGTTCTTC. Its translation is CASSPSGGGYNEQFF. The chain uses TRBV4-2 and TRBJ2-1; 8 positions agree with TRBD2. V lost 4 bases to trimming and J lost 3 bases; unmatched junction nucleotides: 5. Germline CDR1 LGHNA, CDR2 YNFKEQ. The CDR3 extends over 15 amino acids.